This entry lists 14 T cell receptor beta chains sequenced from one sample in a study of T cells after yellow fever vaccination. TCRdb reanalysed the 5' RACE reads using MiXCR and keeps one entry per CDR3 protein. The profile covers 150,000 to 200,000 distinct CDR3 sequences, with approximately 6.2% appearing a single time and just under 3% taken by the ten largest. Sample: CD4+ T cells sorted from PBMCs, taken on the day of the first yellow fever vaccination. The receptors stem from a man in his late teens or twenties who received the YFV17D yellow fever vaccine.

This clonotype was seen only a few times. This sequence joins TRBV3-1 and TRBJ2-7; possible D gene TRBD1, 6 bases. Trimming left V 4 bases short and J 1 base short, with 20 bases between. Germline V gene lookup returns CDR1 LGHDT and CDR2 YNNKEL (reference sequence). The CDR3 has 17 residues. The CDR3 sequence is CASSRSPGTSESYEQYF. The CDR3 DNA reads as TGTGCCAGCAGCCGATCCCCCGGGACATCCGAATCCTACGAGCAGTACTTC.

This clonotype was counted many times. The chain recombines TRBV5-1 with TRBJ1-1; no definite D call. V was shortened by 2 bases and J by 2 bases, with 10 bases between the two germline ends. Germline CDR1 SGHRS, CDR2 YFSETQ. The length of the CDR3 is 14 residues. The CDR3 nucleotides are TGCGCCAGCAGCTTCCATAGGCTCAACACTGAAGCTTTCTTT. Translated, it gives CASSFHRLNTEAFF.

This clonotype was seen a handful of times. The genes are TRBV6-2 or TRBV6-3 and TRBJ2-5; no definite D call. Germline CDR1 and CDR2: MNHEY and SVGEGT. Between the trimmed V and J ends, which lost 6 bases and 2 bases, there was a span of 25 bases. This CDR3 spans 18 amino acids. Here the CDR3 reads CASSRRWLSDVAQETQYF. CDR3 nucleotides: TGTGCCAGCAGCCGAAGGTGGCTCTCCGACGTCGCTCAAGAGACCCAGTACTTC.

The J gene is TRBJ1-3, the V gene TRBV7-2; D not resolved. V was pared by 5 bases and J by 1 base, with 9 bases between. Looked up from germline, CDR1 is SGHTA and CDR2 is FQGNSA. CDR3 length: 14 amino acids. The CDR3 nucleotides are TGTGCCAGCAGCCTAGATTTATCTGGAAACACCATATATTTT. Protein sequence: CASSLDLSGNTIYF.

The chain couples TRBV10-3 to TRBJ2-5, with D unclear. Germline assignment: CDR1 ENHRY and CDR2 SYGVKD. V was shortened by 8 bases and J by 4 bases, with 14 bases between the two germline ends. This CDR3 contains 13 residues. The CDR3 DNA reads TGTGCCATCTCCGATCGGTGGGGAGAGACCCAGTACTTC. Residues: CAISDRWGETQYF.

This clonotype showed up many times. This chain connects TRBV11-3 to TRBJ2-7, with D possibly TRBD2 on 5 matching bases. Trimming cost V 6 bases and J 2 bases, with 17 bases left between them. The CDR3 totals 15 residues. Germline CDR1 and CDR2: SGHNT and YENEEA. This CDR3 is CASSPAGVSTYEQYV. In DNA, the CDR3 is TGTGCCAGCAGTCCGGCCGGGGTGAGCACCTACGAGCAGTACGTC.

At least ten counts were recorded for this clonotype. The chain recombines TRBV11-3 with TRBJ2-7, with D possibly matching TRBD2 (5 bases). CDR3 length: 12 residues. Germline lookup yields CDR1 SGHNT and CDR2 YENEEA. Between the trimmed V and J ends, which lost 5 bases and 13 bases, there was a span of 18 bases. Here the CDR3 reads CASSPYGGALYF. In DNA, the CDR3 is TGTGCCAGCAGCCCCTACGGAGGCGCGTTATACTTC.

This clonotype occurred many times. The gene calls are TRBV12-3 or TRBV12-4 and TRBJ2-5, with 7 bases that match TRBD1. This CDR3 is built from 14 residues. V gave up 6 bases and J gave up 7 bases; unmatched junction bases: 11. Here the CDR3 reads CASRSTGTAGTQYF. In DNA, the CDR3 is TGTGCCAGCAGAAGCACCGGGACAGCCGGGACCCAGTACTTC.

This clonotype was counted many times. The V gene is TRBV7-2, the J gene TRBJ2-5; D gene unclear. The ends were cut back, 3 bases at V and 2 bases at J, with 10 bases in the middle. Germline CDR1 reads SGHTA; CDR2 reads FQGNSA. There are 14 residues in the CDR3. CDR3 sequence: CASSLMDGQETQYF. For the CDR3, the DNA is TGTGCCAGCAGCTTGATGGACGGACAAGAGACCCAGTACTTC.

The table lists this clonotype with a few counts. J is TRBJ1-1 and V is TRBV29-1; TRBD1 matches 7 bases. The CDR3 runs to 13 residues. V shed 7 bases and J 3 bases; nucleotides not matched to a gene: 8. Germline V gene lookup returns CDR1 SQVTM and CDR2 ANQGSEA. The CDR3 spells CSARGQSDTEAFF. The CDR3 DNA follows: TGCAGCGCCCGGGGACAGTCGGACACTGAAGCTTTCTTT. Full variable domain (missing parts from reference TRBV29-1 and TRBJ1-1): SAVISQKPSRDICQRGTSLTIQCQVDSQVTMMFWYRQQPGQSLTLIATANQGSEATYESGFVIDKFPISRPNLTFSTLTVSNMSPEDSSIYLCSARGQSDTEAFFGQGTRLTVV.

There are many counts of this clonotype. The V gene is TRBV10-3, the J gene TRBJ2-5, with D possibly being TRBD1 (7 bases). Trimming took off 5 bases at V and 5 bases at J, with 12 bases between the two ends. This CDR3 comprises 13 residues. CDR1 and CDR2 from the germline V gene are ENHRY and SYGVKD. In nucleotides, the CDR3 is TGTGCCATCAGTTCAGGGGGGCAGGAGACCCAGTACTTC. Amino acids: CAISSGGQETQYF.

The rearrangement joins TRBV7-2 to TRBJ2-5; weak D call: TRBD2 (6 bases). The CDR3 runs to 15 residues. Germline V gene sequence: CDR1 SGHTA, CDR2 FQGNSA. V was cut by 1 base and J by 2 bases, with 11 bases left in between. Here the CDR3 DNA reads TGTGCCAGCAGCTTAGTTGTCGCGGGGCAAGAGACCCAGTACTTC. Translating gives CASSLVVAGQETQYF.

At least ten counts were recorded for this clonotype. This chain joins TRBV5-1 and TRBJ2-2, with 8 bases identical to TRBD2. This CDR3 is 13 amino acids long. V lost 6 bases to trimming and J lost 6 bases; unmatched junction nucleotides: 4. Germline V gives CDR1 SGHRS, CDR2 YFSETQ. DNA for the CDR3: TGCGCCAGCACCGGTAGCGGGGCCGGGGAGCTGTTTTTT. It encodes CASTGSGAGELFF.

The chain has TRBV12-3 or TRBV12-4 and TRBJ1-4, with D tentatively TRBD1 (5 bases). V lost 1 base to trimming and J lost 6 bases, with 9 bases between them. The CDR3 runs to 14 residues. CDR3 in DNA: TGTGCCAGCAGTTTAGGGCAGGGAGATGAAAAACTGTTTTTT. It translates to CASSLGQGDEKLFF.